A selection of T cell receptor beta chains follows, all from one sample in a study of T cell changes during pregnancy in multiple sclerosis. Using immunoSEQ multiplex PCR, the repertoire was profiled, and TCRdb retains in-frame clones only, with some absent. Altogether 100,000 or so clones are present, approximately 94% being singletons, with the ten largest covering around 2.2%. The specimen was peripheral blood, collected in the third trimester of pregnancy. These receptors all come from a female donor with multiple sclerosis, enrolled in a pregnancy study. Both conserved end residues are part of each CDR3. Fields, in order: CDR3 protein, CDR3 DNA, J gene, clone size, V gene, D gene. A D gene is named only where the DNA matches it firmly. Clone size is shown for a subset of rows, as once, few, many or a class of expanded clone.

cdr3_aa: CASSSGTHTDTQYF; cdr3_nt: TGCGCCAGCAGCTCCGGGACTCATACAGATACGCAGTATTTT; j_call: TRBJ2-3; clone_size: NA; v_call: TRBV5-1; d_call: NA
cdr3_aa: CASSRGAGQETQYF; cdr3_nt: TGTGCCAGCAGCCGGGGAGCAGGCCAAGAGACCCAGTACTTC; j_call: TRBJ2-5; clone_size: NA; v_call: TRBV2; d_call: NA
cdr3_aa: CASSERAPRAQGDEQFF; cdr3_nt: TGTGCCAGCAGTGAACGCGCCCCCAGGGCGCAAGGAGATGAGCAGTTCTTC; j_call: TRBJ2-1; clone_size: NA; v_call: TRBV6-1; d_call: NA
cdr3_aa: CASSYGGRGNTEAFF; cdr3_nt: TGTGCCAGCAGTTACGGAGGCAGGGGGAACACTGAAGCTTTCTTT; j_call: TRBJ1-1; clone_size: NA; v_call: TRBV6-6; d_call: NA
cdr3_aa: CASSLVGLAGVLSYEQYF; cdr3_nt: TGCGCCAGCAGCTTGGTCGGACTAGCGGGAGTGTTGTCCTACGAGCAGTACTTC; j_call: TRBJ2-7; clone_size: NA; v_call: TRBV5-1; d_call: TRBD2
cdr3_aa: CASSEALRGEQYF; cdr3_nt: TGTGCCAGCAGTGAAGCACTGAGGGGGGAGCAGTACTTC; j_call: TRBJ2-7; clone_size: NA; v_call: TRBV6-1; d_call: NA
cdr3_aa: CASSPMGQGLNEQFF; cdr3_nt: TGTGCCAGCTCACCTATGGGACAGGGTTTAAATGAGCAGTTCTTC; j_call: TRBJ2-1; clone_size: NA; v_call: TRBV18; d_call: TRBD1
cdr3_aa: CASRVGGYEQYF; cdr3_nt: TGTGCCAGCAGGGTCGGCGGATACGAGCAGTACTTC; j_call: TRBJ2-7; clone_size: NA; v_call: TRBV28; d_call: NA
cdr3_aa: CASSLGRAPQETQYF; cdr3_nt: TGTGCCAGCAGCCTGGGGAGGGCCCCCCAAGAGACCCAGTACTTC; j_call: TRBJ2-5; clone_size: NA; v_call: TRBV11-3; d_call: TRBD2
cdr3_aa: CASRGGGETEAFF; cdr3_nt: TGTGCCAGCAGGGGTGGGGGGGAGACTGAAGCTTTCTTT; j_call: TRBJ1-1; clone_size: NA; v_call: TRBV7-6; d_call: NA
cdr3_aa: CAFGRGSYEQYF; cdr3_nt: TGTGCCTTTGGCAGGGGGAGCTACGAGCAGTACTTC; j_call: TRBJ2-7; clone_size: NA; v_call: TRBV30; d_call: TRBD1
cdr3_aa: CASSQVPQGANRNQPQHF; cdr3_nt: TGCGCCAGCAGCCAAGTCCCTCAGGGGGCTAACCGCAATCAGCCCCAGCATTTT; j_call: TRBJ1-5; clone_size: NA; v_call: TRBV4-1; d_call: TRBD1
cdr3_aa: CASSLTAGGSYNEQFF; cdr3_nt: TGTGCCAGCAGCCTGACAGCGGGAGGTTCCTACAATGAGCAGTTCTTC; j_call: TRBJ2-1; clone_size: NA; v_call: TRBV7-3; d_call: TRBD2
cdr3_aa: CASSRRRGDQPQHF; cdr3_nt: TGTGCCAGCAGCAGGAGACGGGGGGATCAGCCCCAGCATTTT; j_call: TRBJ1-5; clone_size: NA; v_call: TRBV7-6; d_call: NA
cdr3_aa: CASSVGDRETETQYF; cdr3_nt: TGTGCCAGCAGCGTAGGGGACAGGGAAACGGAGACCCAGTACTTC; j_call: TRBJ2-5; clone_size: NA; v_call: TRBV9; d_call: TRBD1
cdr3_aa: CATSKRSGRAGYEQFF; cdr3_nt: TGTGCCACCAGCAAACGTAGCGGGAGGGCCGGATATGAGCAGTTCTTC; j_call: TRBJ2-1; clone_size: NA; v_call: TRBV15; d_call: TRBD2
cdr3_aa: CASSLQSGVFTEAFF; cdr3_nt: TGTGCCAGCAGTTTGCAATCAGGGGTTTTCACTGAAGCTTTCTTT; j_call: TRBJ1-1; clone_size: NA; v_call: TRBV27; d_call: NA
cdr3_aa: CASSPLPPYEQYF; cdr3_nt: TGTGCCAGCAGCCCCCTCCCCCCCTACGAGCAGTACTTC; j_call: TRBJ2-7; clone_size: NA; v_call: TRBV7-8; d_call: NA
cdr3_aa: CASSYLTSGSTDTQYF; cdr3_nt: TGTGCCAGCAGTTACTTGACTAGCGGAAGCACAGATACGCAGTATTTT; j_call: TRBJ2-3; clone_size: NA; v_call: TRBV6-5; d_call: TRBD2
cdr3_aa: CASSDRVRQPQHF; cdr3_nt: TGTGCCAGCAGTGACAGGGTTCGGCAGCCCCAGCATTTT; j_call: TRBJ1-5; clone_size: NA; v_call: TRBV6-6; d_call: TRBD1
cdr3_aa: CASSSTSGQIADTQYF; cdr3_nt: TGTGCCAGCAGCTCTACTAGCGGACAAATCGCAGATACGCAGTATTTT; j_call: TRBJ2-3; clone_size: NA; v_call: TRBV7-2; d_call: TRBD2
cdr3_aa: CAFRDYSSYEQYF; cdr3_nt: TGTGCCTTCCGGGACTATAGCTCCTACGAGCAGTACTTC; j_call: TRBJ2-7; clone_size: NA; v_call: TRBV30; d_call: TRBD2
cdr3_aa: CASSRGGSGANVLTF; cdr3_nt: TGTGCCAGCAGTAGGGGGGGCTCTGGGGCCAACGTCCTGACTTTC; j_call: TRBJ2-6; clone_size: NA; v_call: TRBV6-5; d_call: NA
cdr3_aa: CASSNPPNGVQETQYF; cdr3_nt: TGTGCCAGCAGCAATCCCCCAAACGGAGTCCAAGAGACCCAGTACTTC; j_call: TRBJ2-5; clone_size: NA; v_call: TRBV21-1; d_call: NA
cdr3_aa: CASSYNYQQGGGYTF; cdr3_nt: TGTGCCAGCAGTTATAACTACCAACAGGGGGGTGGCTACACCTTC; j_call: TRBJ1-2; clone_size: NA; v_call: TRBV28; d_call: TRBD1
cdr3_aa: CASSTDRRSYNEQFF; cdr3_nt: TGTGCCAGCAGTACGGACCGGAGGTCCTACAATGAGCAGTTCTTC; j_call: TRBJ2-1; clone_size: NA; v_call: TRBV7-2; d_call: NA
cdr3_aa: CASSLYSGRPHEQYF; cdr3_nt: TGTGCCAGCAGCTTGTACTCGGGTAGGCCTCACGAGCAGTACTTC; j_call: TRBJ2-7; clone_size: NA; v_call: TRBV7-9; d_call: NA
cdr3_aa: CASIRLAGGETQYF; cdr3_nt: TGTGCCAGCATCCGACTAGCGGGAGGAGAGACCCAGTACTTC; j_call: TRBJ2-5; clone_size: NA; v_call: TRBV6-5; d_call: TRBD2
cdr3_aa: CASSFERNEQFF; cdr3_nt: TGTGCCAGCAGCTTCGAGCGCAATGAGCAGTTCTTC; j_call: TRBJ2-1; clone_size: NA; v_call: TRBV7-9; d_call: NA
cdr3_aa: CASSGLYEQYF; cdr3_nt: TGTGCCAGTAGCGGTCTTTACGAGCAGTACTTC; j_call: TRBJ2-7; clone_size: NA; v_call: TRBV27; d_call: NA
cdr3_aa: CASSSPTGVYEQYF; cdr3_nt: TGTGCCAGCAGCTCCCCGACAGGGGTCTACGAGCAGTACTTC; j_call: TRBJ2-7; clone_size: NA; v_call: TRBV6-5; d_call: TRBD1
cdr3_aa: CASSLGPPGGGPYEQYF; cdr3_nt: TGTGCCAGCAGTTTAGGGCCCCCGGGAGGCGGACCCTACGAGCAGTACTTC; j_call: TRBJ2-7; clone_size: NA; v_call: TRBV28; d_call: TRBD2
cdr3_aa: CASSWGGTGELFF; cdr3_nt: TGTGCCAGCAGCTGGGGCGGCACCGGGGAGCTGTTTTTT; j_call: TRBJ2-2; clone_size: NA; v_call: TRBV25-1; d_call: NA
cdr3_aa: CASSYFGVGQSTEAFF; cdr3_nt: TGTGCCAGCAGTTACTTCGGGGTTGGTCAGAGCACTGAAGCTTTCTTT; j_call: TRBJ1-1; clone_size: NA; v_call: TRBV6-5; d_call: NA
cdr3_aa: CASSKRETPNTEAFF; cdr3_nt: TGTGCCAGCTCGAAAAGGGAGACACCGAACACTGAAGCTTTCTTT; j_call: TRBJ1-1; clone_size: NA; v_call: TRBV7-9; d_call: NA
cdr3_aa: CSVGRDGTEKLFF; cdr3_nt: TGCAGCGTGGGGCGGGACGGTACTGAAAAACTGTTTTTT; j_call: TRBJ1-4; clone_size: NA; v_call: TRBV29-1; d_call: NA
cdr3_aa: CASSPGQGRNNEQFF; cdr3_nt: TGTGCCAGCAGCCCGGGACAGGGACGAAACAATGAGCAGTTCTTC; j_call: TRBJ2-1; clone_size: NA; v_call: TRBV2; d_call: TRBD1
cdr3_aa: CASTQLAGAVGELFF; cdr3_nt: TGTGCCAGCACCCAACTAGCGGGAGCAGTCGGGGAGCTGTTTTTT; j_call: TRBJ2-2; clone_size: NA; v_call: TRBV28; d_call: TRBD2
cdr3_aa: CASSYTGGSYEQYF; cdr3_nt: TGTGCCAGCAGTTATACTGGTGGTTCCTACGAGCAGTACTTC; j_call: TRBJ2-7; clone_size: NA; v_call: TRBV6-5; d_call: NA
cdr3_aa: CASSQDSPSGGPPAYNEQFF; cdr3_nt: TGCGCCAGCAGCCAAGATTCCCCTAGCGGTGGGCCTCCAGCCTACAATGAGCAGTTCTTC; j_call: TRBJ2-1; clone_size: NA; v_call: TRBV4-3; d_call: TRBD2
cdr3_aa: CASSHTAPEARTPYEQYF; cdr3_nt: TGCGCCAGCAGCCACACGGCGCCTGAAGCGAGAACTCCCTACGAGCAGTACTTC; j_call: TRBJ2-7; clone_size: NA; v_call: TRBV4-1; d_call: NA
cdr3_aa: CASSLARTAYEQYF; cdr3_nt: TGTGCCAGCAGCTTAGCGCGGACAGCCTACGAGCAGTACTTC; j_call: TRBJ2-7; clone_size: NA; v_call: TRBV7-8; d_call: NA
cdr3_aa: CASSPYRIAGKGEQYF; cdr3_nt: TGTGCCAGCAGTCCGTACAGGATAGCGGGAAAGGGCGAGCAGTACTTC; j_call: TRBJ2-7; clone_size: NA; v_call: TRBV27; d_call: TRBD2
cdr3_aa: CASSLGTGGPPSNYGYTF; cdr3_nt: TGTGCCAGCAGCTTGGGGACAGGGGGCCCACCTTCGAACTATGGCTACACCTTC; j_call: TRBJ1-2; clone_size: NA; v_call: TRBV13; d_call: TRBD1
cdr3_aa: CASSPPGLAGVGASYNEQFF; cdr3_nt: TGTGCCAGCAGCCCCCCCGGACTAGCGGGAGTAGGGGCCTCCTACAATGAGCAGTTCTTC; j_call: TRBJ2-1; clone_size: NA; v_call: TRBV5-4; d_call: TRBD2
cdr3_aa: CASSLVGQGLRGQFF; cdr3_nt: TGTGCCAGCAGTTTGGTAGGACAGGGCTTGCGGGGACAGTTCTTC; j_call: TRBJ2-1; clone_size: once; v_call: TRBV28; d_call: TRBD1
cdr3_aa: CASSAGTGVGGTEAFF; cdr3_nt: TGCGCCAGCAGCGCGGGGACAGGGGTTGGAGGCACTGAAGCTTTCTTT; j_call: TRBJ1-1; clone_size: NA; v_call: TRBV5-1; d_call: TRBD1
cdr3_aa: CASSSVTGGPLTTEQYF; cdr3_nt: TGTGCCAGCAGTTCTGTGACAGGGGGCCCCTTAACTACCGAGCAGTACTTC; j_call: TRBJ2-7; clone_size: NA; v_call: TRBV27; d_call: TRBD1